The clone carrying this TCR beta chain was observed once. Its antigen is unknown. The data are from a study of chemoradiotherapy in HPV16-positive cancers. V was cut by 1 base and J by 9 bases, with 17 bases left in between. CDR1 and CDR2 from the germline V gene are SGHNT and YYREEE (reference sequence). The CDR3 contains 15 residues. TCRdb's table, derived via immunoSEQ multiplex PCR, lists solely in-frame clones and lacks some. The data contain about 3,400 clones, 80% to 95% of them singletons. Overall study results and limits: Non-HPV-specific T cells did not expand in tumors during treatment, whereas candidate HPV-specific clones and E7-related motifs did.

The clonotype comes from a human donor with HPV-associated anogenital cancer. The genes are TRBV5-4 and TRBJ2-1; no reliable D call. The sequences come from blood, collected from a patient who underwent chemoradiotherapy. The CDR3 region is CASSLLQSPLGEQFF. The CDR3 nucleotides read TGTGCCAGCAGCTTGCTACAGTCACCCCTGGGTGAGCAGTTCTTC.